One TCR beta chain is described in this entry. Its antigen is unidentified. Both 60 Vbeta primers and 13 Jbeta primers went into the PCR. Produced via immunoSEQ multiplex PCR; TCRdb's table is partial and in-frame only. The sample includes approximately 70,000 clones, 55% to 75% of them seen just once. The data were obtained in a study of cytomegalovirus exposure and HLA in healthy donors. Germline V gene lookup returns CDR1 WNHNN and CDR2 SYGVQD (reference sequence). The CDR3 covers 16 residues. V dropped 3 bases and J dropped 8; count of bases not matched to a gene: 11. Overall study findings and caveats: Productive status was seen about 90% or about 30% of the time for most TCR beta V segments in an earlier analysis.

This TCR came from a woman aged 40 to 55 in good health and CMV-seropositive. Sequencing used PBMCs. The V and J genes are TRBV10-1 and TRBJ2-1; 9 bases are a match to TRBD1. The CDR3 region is CASSDRTGTGSDEQFF. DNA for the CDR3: TGCGCCAGCAGTGATAGAACCGGGACAGGGTCCGATGAGCAGTTCTTC.